Below, 20 T cell receptor beta chains from the same sample are listed, as sequenced in a study of human T cells and chemical hapten exposure. TCRdb reprocessed the RACE reads via MiXCR and lists one record per CDR3 protein. The sample records 100,000 to 150,000 distinct CDR3 sequences, 12% to 15% being singletons. Time point defined: patch test 1, 2 weeks after DPC sensitization. Treatment of the sample: therapeutic diphenylcyclopropenone sensitization with weekly scalp DPC. The source material was whole blood, sampled in connection with sensitization to the hapten diphenylcyclopropenone (DPC). All receptors derive from a young man with alopecia areata. Some clones in this sample may be carry-over from other donors' samples.

The rearrangement links TRBV20-1 to TRBJ2-1, with a weak D call TRBD2 (5 bases). V lost 0 bases and J 5 bases, leaving 17 bases between the germline ends. Per germline, CDR1 DFQATT and CDR2 SNEGSKA (reference sequence). The CDR3 length is 16 residues. Written as DNA, the CDR3 is TGCAGTGCTAGAGATATGCCGGGGTTTTATGACAATGAGCAGTTCTTC. It is translated as CSARDMPGFYDNEQFF.

The chain carries TRBV11-2 and TRBJ2-7, with 9 bases identical to TRBD1. The CDR3 contains 17 residues. V was pared by 2 bases and J by 1 base, with 9 bases of the junction left unmatched. Germline V gives CDR1 SGHAT, CDR2 FQNNGV. The CDR3 sequence: CASSLPRDRDFSYEQYF. DNA of the CDR3: TGTGCCAGCAGCTTACCCCGGGACAGGGATTTTTCCTACGAGCAGTACTTC.

In its sample, this clonotype was seen a few times. The rearrangement uses TRBV7-2 and TRBJ1-2, with D uncertain. Germline loops: CDR1 SGHTA, CDR2 FQGNSA. V lost 0 bases and J lost 5, with 7 bases in between. The length of the CDR3 is 13 residues. The CDR3 loop is CASSLAEIYGYTF. CDR3 bases: TGTGCCAGCAGCTTAGCAGAAATATATGGCTACACCTTC.

This clonotype has a handful of counts. This chain joins TRBV5-1 and TRBJ1-4; D unclear. This CDR3 contains 15 residues. Trimming cost V 4 bases and J 0 bases, with 10 bases left between them. Germline lookup yields CDR1 SGHRS and CDR2 YFSETQ. CDR3 amino acids: CASSPSGPTNEKLFF. DNA for the CDR3: TGCGCCAGCAGCCCTAGCGGCCCAACTAATGAAAAACTGTTTTTT.

A few counts support this clonotype. The chain recombines TRBV3-1 with TRBJ2-7; D remains ambiguous. Between the trimmed V and J ends, which lost 5 bases and 9 bases, there was a span of 11 bases. CDR3 size: 11 residues. Germline V gives CDR1 LGHDT, CDR2 YNNKEL (reference sequence). CDR3 sequence: CASSRYYLQYF. The DNA of the CDR3 is TGTGCCAGCAGCAGATACTACCTGCAGTACTTC.

The gene calls are TRBV18 and TRBJ2-7; 8 bases are a match to TRBD2. Germline values: CDR1 KGHSH, CDR2 LQKENI. The V and J ends lost 5 bases and 0 bases, in that order; junction bases with no gene match: 9. This CDR3 is built from 16 residues. The CDR3 sequence: CASSVLTSANSYEQYF. The CDR3 DNA sequence: TGTGCCAGCTCAGTGTTGACTAGCGCAAACTCCTACGAGCAGTACTTC.

This clonotype was observed a handful of times. The J gene is TRBJ1-1, the V gene TRBV6-1, with TRBD1 matching 8 bases. V gave up 7 bases and J gave up 0 bases; unmatched junction bases: 4. The V gene's germline CDR1 is MNHNS and CDR2 SASEGT. The CDR3 extends over 14 amino acids. DNA for the CDR3: TGTGCCAGCACCCGGGGACAGGTGAACACTGAAGCTTTCTTT. Translating it yields CASTRGQVNTEAFF.

The V call is TRBV9, the J call TRBJ2-1, with D perhaps TRBD1 or TRBD2 (7 bases each). This CDR3 contains 15 residues. Between the trimmed V and J ends, which lost 4 bases and 4 bases, there was a span of 15 bases. Germline values: CDR1 SGDLS, CDR2 YYNGEE. This CDR3 reads CASSRRGDSYNEQFF. CDR3 bases: TGTGCCAGCAGCCGTCGGGGGGACAGTTACAATGAGCAGTTCTTC.

The rearrangement links TRBV7-2 to TRBJ1-2; no clear D. Deletions cut 0 bases from V and 4 bases from J, with 6 bases between. The CDR3 extends over 13 amino acids. In germline, CDR1 is SGHTA, CDR2 FQGNSA. CDR3 in amino acids: CASSLAQSYGYTF. The CDR3 DNA reads TGTGCCAGCAGCTTAGCACAGTCCTATGGCTACACCTTC.

A few counts support this clonotype. This rearrangement joins TRBV10-2 to TRBJ1-5; D uncertain. V was cut by 6 bases and J by 2 bases, with 8 bases left in between. In germline, CDR1 is WSHSY, CDR2 SAAADI. The length of the CDR3 is 13 residues. The CDR3 spells CASRLDGNQPQHF. CDR3 in DNA: TGCGCCAGCAGACTCGACGGCAATCAGCCCCAGCATTTT.

This clonotype was counted only a few times. The chain recombines TRBV4-1 with TRBJ1-1; TRBD1 is a possible D gene (6 bases). The CDR3 is made up of 18 amino acids. The germline V gene encodes CDR1 MGHRA and CDR2 YSYEKL. Trimming removed 1 base at V and 0 bases at J, with 18 bases between. Here the CDR3 reads CASSQVGQKLAMNTEAFF. CDR3 DNA: TGCGCCAGCAGCCAAGTTGGACAGAAGCTCGCTATGAACACTGAAGCTTTCTTT.

As DNA, the CDR3 is TGTGCCAGCAGTCGGGGGTATGGCTACACCTTC. Amino acids: CASSRGYGYTF. This chain connects TRBV6-2 or TRBV6-3 to TRBJ1-2; D is perhaps TRBD1 (5 bases). Trimming stripped 5 bases from V and 5 bases from J, with 6 bases between. The germline V gene has CDR1 MNHEY and CDR2 SVGEGT. The CDR3 has 11 residues.

The J gene is TRBJ1-1, the V gene TRBV7-3; D not resolved. From germline, CDR1 is SGHTA and CDR2 FQGTGA. CDR3 length equals 14 residues. V lost 3 bases and J 1 base, leaving 9 bases between the germline ends. The chain's CDR3 is CASSLGNPNTEAFF. The CDR3 DNA reads TGTGCCAGCAGCTTGGGCAACCCGAACACTGAAGCTTTCTTT.

The gene calls are TRBV5-4 and TRBJ2-1; D call uncertain. V was trimmed by 0 bases and J by 8 bases, leaving 12 bases between them. This CDR3 is 14 amino acids long. Germline lookup yields CDR1 SGHNT and CDR2 YYREEE (reference sequence). The CDR3 reads CASSLDGNRDEQFF. The CDR3 DNA sequence: TGTGCCAGCAGCTTGGATGGCAATAGGGATGAGCAGTTCTTC.

The J gene is TRBJ1-2, the V gene TRBV6-5; a weak D match, TRBD1 (5 bases). Per the germline V gene, CDR1 is MNHEY and CDR2 is SVGAGI. The CDR3 totals 15 residues. V dropped 5 bases and J dropped 2 bases, with 15 bases sitting between them. The CDR3 DNA follows: TGTGCCAGCAGTCCAATCGGGGACTTGAACTATGGCTACACCTTC. Its protein is CASSPIGDLNYGYTF.

J is TRBJ1-5 and V is TRBV15, with 7 bases fitting TRBD1. The V gene end was trimmed by 7 bases and the J gene end by 0 bases; junction bases not matched to a gene: 6. There are 15 residues in the CDR3. Germline V CDR1 and CDR2: LNHNV, YYDKDF (reference sequence). CDR3 residues: CATTRDSYSNQPQHF. The CDR3 bases are TGTGCCACCACCCGGGACAGCTATAGCAATCAGCCCCAGCATTTT.

This chain links TRBV20-1 with TRBJ1-2, with D possibly being TRBD1 (5 bases). In germline, CDR1 is DFQATT, CDR2 SNEGSKA (reference sequence). Trimming stripped 0 bases from V and 6 bases from J, with 14 bases between. The CDR3 spans 14 residues. The CDR3: CSARDQGRVDGYTF. CDR3 sequence (DNA): TGCAGTGCTAGAGATCAGGGCAGGGTTGATGGCTACACCTTC.

This clonotype appeared a few times. The chain carries TRBV9 and TRBJ2-3; D is ambiguous. This CDR3 has 15 amino acids. CDR1 is SGDLS, CDR2 YYNGEE, per germline. V was pared by 0 bases and J by 0 bases, with 8 bases between. The CDR3 DNA reads as TGTGCCAGCAGCGTAGGGGGTTGGAGCACAGATACGCAGTATTTT. Amino acids: CASSVGGWSTDTQYF.

The chain recombines TRBV12-3 or TRBV12-4 with TRBJ2-1; 9 nucleotides align to TRBD2. The J segment lost 1 base and the V segment lost 8 bases, leaving 12 bases of the junction unmatched. The CDR3 spans 17 residues. As DNA, the CDR3 is TGTGCCAGCCGGAGGACGGCGGGGGGGCGTTCCTACAATGAGCAGTTCTTC. Translating gives CASRRTAGGRSYNEQFF.

This clonotype was detected only a few times. V usage is TRBV20-1 and J usage is TRBJ2-2; 7 bases map to TRBD2. V trimming: 0 bases; J trimming: 4 bases; junction bases outside the gene matches: 8. The CDR3 extends over 16 amino acids. Per the germline V gene, CDR1 is DFQATT and CDR2 is SNEGSKA (reference sequence). The CDR3 loop reads CSAREKRGGSTGELFF. CDR3 DNA sequence: TGCAGTGCTAGAGAAAAGCGGGGCGGCTCCACCGGGGAGCTGTTTTTT.